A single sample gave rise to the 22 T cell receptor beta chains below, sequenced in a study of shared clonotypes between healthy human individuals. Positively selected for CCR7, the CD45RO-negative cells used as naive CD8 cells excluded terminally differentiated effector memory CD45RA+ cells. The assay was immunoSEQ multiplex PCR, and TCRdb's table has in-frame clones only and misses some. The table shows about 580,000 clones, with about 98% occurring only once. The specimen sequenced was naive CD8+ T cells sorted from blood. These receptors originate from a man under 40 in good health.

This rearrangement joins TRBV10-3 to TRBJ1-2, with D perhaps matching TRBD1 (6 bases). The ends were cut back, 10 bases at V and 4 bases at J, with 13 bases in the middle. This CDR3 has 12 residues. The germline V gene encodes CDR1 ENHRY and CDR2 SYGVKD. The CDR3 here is CATRDIVYGYTF. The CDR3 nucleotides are TGTGCCACCCGGGACATCGTCTATGGCTACACCTTC.

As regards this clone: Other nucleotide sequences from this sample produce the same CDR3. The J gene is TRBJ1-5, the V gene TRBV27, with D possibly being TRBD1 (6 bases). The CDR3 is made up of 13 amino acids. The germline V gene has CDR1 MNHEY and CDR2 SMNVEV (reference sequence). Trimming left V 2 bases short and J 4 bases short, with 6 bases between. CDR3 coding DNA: TGTGCCAGCAGTTTACAGGGGAATCAGCCCCAGCATTTT. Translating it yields CASSLQGNQPQHF.

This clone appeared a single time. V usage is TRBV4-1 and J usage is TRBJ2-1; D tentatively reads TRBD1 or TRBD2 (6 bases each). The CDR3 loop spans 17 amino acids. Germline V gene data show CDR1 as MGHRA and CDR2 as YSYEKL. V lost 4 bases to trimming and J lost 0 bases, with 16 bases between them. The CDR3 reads CASSLGTPTSSYNEQFF. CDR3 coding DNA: TGCGCCAGCAGCCTAGGGACACCGACTAGCTCCTACAATGAGCAGTTCTTC.

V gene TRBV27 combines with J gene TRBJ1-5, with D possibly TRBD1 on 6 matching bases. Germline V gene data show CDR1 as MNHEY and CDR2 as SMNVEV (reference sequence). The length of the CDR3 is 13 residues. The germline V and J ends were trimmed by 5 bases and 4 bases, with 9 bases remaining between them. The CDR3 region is CASSGTGNQPQHF. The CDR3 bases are TGTGCCAGCAGTGGAACAGGGAATCAGCCCCAGCATTTT.

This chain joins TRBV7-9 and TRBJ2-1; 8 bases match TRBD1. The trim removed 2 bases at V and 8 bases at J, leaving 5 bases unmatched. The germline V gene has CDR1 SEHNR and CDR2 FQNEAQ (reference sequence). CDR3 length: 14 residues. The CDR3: CASSLLGQGHEQFF. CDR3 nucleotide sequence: TGTGCCAGCAGCTTATTAGGACAGGGACATGAGCAGTTCTTC.

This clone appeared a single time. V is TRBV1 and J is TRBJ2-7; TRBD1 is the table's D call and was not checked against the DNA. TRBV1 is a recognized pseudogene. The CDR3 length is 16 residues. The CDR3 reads CTSSPPRKGMRNEQYF. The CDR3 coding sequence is TGCACCAGCAGCCCTCCACGGAAGGGGATGCGGAACGAGCAGTACTTC.

The CDR3 loop is CASSQTLDGSFYEQYF. Here the CDR3 DNA reads TGTGCCAGCAGCCAGACCCTTGACGGGAGCTTCTACGAGCAGTACTTC. The V gene is TRBV7-6, the J gene TRBJ2-7; D is possibly TRBD2 (6 bases). CDR3 length equals 16 residues. V was pared by 5 bases and J by 3 bases, with 20 bases between. From germline, CDR1 is SGHVS and CDR2 FNYEAQ.

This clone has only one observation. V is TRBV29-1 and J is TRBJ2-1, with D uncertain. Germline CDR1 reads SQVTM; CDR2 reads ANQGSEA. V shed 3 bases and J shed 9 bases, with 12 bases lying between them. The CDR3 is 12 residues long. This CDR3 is CSVDGVAAEQFF. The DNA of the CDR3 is TGCAGCGTTGATGGAGTCGCCGCTGAGCAGTTCTTC.

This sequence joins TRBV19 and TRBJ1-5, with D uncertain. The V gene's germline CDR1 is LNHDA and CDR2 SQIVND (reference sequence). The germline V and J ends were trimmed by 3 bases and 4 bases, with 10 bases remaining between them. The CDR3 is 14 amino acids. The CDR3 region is CASSIPWGNQPQHF. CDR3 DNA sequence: TGTGCCAGTAGTATCCCGTGGGGTAATCAGCCCCAGCATTTT.

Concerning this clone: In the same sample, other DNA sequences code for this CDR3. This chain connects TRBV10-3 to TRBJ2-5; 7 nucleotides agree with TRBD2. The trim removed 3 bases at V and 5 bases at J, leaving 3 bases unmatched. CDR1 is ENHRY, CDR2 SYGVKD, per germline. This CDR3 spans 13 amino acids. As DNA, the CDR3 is TGTGCCATCAGTGAAACCGGGGGGGAGACCCAGTACTTC. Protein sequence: CAISETGGETQYF.

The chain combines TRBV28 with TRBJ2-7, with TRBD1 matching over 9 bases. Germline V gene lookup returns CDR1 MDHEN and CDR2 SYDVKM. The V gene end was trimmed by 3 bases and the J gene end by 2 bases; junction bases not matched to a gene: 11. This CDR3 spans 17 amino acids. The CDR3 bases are TGTGCCAGCAGTTTGAGGGACAGGGAAGGTCCTACCTACGAGCAGTACTTC. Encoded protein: CASSLRDREGPTYEQYF. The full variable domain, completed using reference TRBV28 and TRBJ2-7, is DVKVTQSSRYLVKRTGEKVFLECVQDMDHENMFWYRQDPGLGLRLIYFSYDVKMKEKGDIPEGYSVSREKKERFSLILESASTNQTSMYLCASSLRDREGPTYEQYFGPGTRLTVT.

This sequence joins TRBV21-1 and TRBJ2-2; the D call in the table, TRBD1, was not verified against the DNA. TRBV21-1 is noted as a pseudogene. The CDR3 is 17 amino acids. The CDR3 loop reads CASSKVGVGHLTGELFF. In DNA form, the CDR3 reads TGTGCCAGCAGCAAAGTTGGGGTTGGACACCTCACCGGGGAGCTGTTTTTT.

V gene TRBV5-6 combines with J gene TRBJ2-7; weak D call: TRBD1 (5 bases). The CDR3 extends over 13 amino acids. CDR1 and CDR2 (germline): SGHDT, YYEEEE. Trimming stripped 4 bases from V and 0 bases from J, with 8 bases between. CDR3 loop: CASSPGISYEQYF. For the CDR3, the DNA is TGTGCCAGCAGCCCAGGGATCTCCTACGAGCAGTACTTC.

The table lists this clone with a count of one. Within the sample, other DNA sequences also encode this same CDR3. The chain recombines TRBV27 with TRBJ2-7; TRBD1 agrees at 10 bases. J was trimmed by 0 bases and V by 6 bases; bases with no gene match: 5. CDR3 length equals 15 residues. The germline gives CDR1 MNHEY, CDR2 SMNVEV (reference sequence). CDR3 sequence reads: CASSSGTGASYEQYF. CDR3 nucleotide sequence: TGTGCCAGCAGCTCCGGGACAGGGGCCTCCTACGAGCAGTACTTC.

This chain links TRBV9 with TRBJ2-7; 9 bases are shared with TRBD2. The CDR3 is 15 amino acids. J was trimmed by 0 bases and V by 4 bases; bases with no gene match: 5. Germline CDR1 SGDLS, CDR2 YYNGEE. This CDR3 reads CASSPRLAASYEQYF. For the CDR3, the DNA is TGTGCCAGCAGCCCACGACTAGCGGCCTCCTACGAGCAGTACTTC. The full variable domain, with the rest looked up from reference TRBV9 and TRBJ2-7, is DSGVTQTPKHLITATGQRVTLRCSPRSGDLSVYWYQQSLDQGLQFLIQYYNGEERAKGNILERFSAQQFPDLHSELNLSSLELGDSALYFCASSPRLAASYEQYFGPGTRLTVT.

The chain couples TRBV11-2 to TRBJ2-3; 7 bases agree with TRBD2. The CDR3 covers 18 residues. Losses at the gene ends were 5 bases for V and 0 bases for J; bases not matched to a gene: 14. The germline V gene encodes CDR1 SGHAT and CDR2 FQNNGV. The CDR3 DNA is TGTGCCAGCAGCCCCCTACCGGGGGGAGCGGGGAGCACAGATACGCAGTATTTT. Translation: CASSPLPGGAGSTDTQYF.

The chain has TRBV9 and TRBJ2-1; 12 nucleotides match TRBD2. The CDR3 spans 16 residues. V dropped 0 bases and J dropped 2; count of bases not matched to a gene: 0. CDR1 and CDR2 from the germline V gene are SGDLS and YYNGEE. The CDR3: CASSVGTSGAYNEQFF. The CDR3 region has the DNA TGTGCCAGCAGCGTAGGGACTAGCGGGGCCTACAATGAGCAGTTCTTC.

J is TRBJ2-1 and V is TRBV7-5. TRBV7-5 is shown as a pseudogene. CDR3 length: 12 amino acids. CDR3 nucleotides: TGTGCCAGCAGCGGGGACGGCAATGAGCAGTTCTTC. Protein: CASSGDGNEQFF.

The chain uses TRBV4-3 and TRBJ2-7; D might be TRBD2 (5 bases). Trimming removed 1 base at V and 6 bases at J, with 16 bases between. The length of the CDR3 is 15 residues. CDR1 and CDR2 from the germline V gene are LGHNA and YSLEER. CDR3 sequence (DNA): TGCGCCAGCAGCCAAGGTCTGGGAGACTTGTCCGAGCAGTACTTC. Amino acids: CASSQGLGDLSEQYF.

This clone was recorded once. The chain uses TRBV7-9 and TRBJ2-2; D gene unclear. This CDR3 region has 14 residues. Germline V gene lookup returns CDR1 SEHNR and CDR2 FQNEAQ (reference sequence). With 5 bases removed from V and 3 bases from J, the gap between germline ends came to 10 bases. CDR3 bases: TGTGCCAGCAGCGCCTTCTTAGACACCGGGGAGCTGTTTTTT. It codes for CASSAFLDTGELFF.

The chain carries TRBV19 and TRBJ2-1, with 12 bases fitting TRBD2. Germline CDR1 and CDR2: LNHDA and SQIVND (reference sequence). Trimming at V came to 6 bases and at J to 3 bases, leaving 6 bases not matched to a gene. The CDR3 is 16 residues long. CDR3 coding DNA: TGTGCCAGTAGGCTAGCGGGAGGGGGTAGCTACAATGAGCAGTTCTTC. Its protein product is CASRLAGGGSYNEQFF.

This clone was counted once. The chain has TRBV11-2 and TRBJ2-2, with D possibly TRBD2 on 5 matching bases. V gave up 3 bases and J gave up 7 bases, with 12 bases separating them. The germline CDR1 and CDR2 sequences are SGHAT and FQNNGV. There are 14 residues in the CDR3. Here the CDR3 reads CASSLRDGGGELFF. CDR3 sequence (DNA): TGTGCCAGCAGCTTGAGGGATGGTGGCGGGGAGCTGTTTTTT.